Listed here is a single TCR beta chain. Its target is not known. Isolation of PBMCs was performed on about 10 ml fresh peripheral blood. This record comes from a study of T cells in Graves' hyperthyroidism and ophthalmopathy. In the study overall: Sampling of peripheral blood happened at initial diagnosis, prior to any treatment.

The V and J ends lost 2 bases and 11 bases respectively, with 16 bases between them. CDR3 length: 14 residues. Study-wide points: Most thyroid-expanded clonotypes above 0.001 were also found in blood.

Amplified TCR beta CDR3 regions came from RNA transcripts. TCR CDR3 underwent first-round RT-PCR with the HTBI primer set. TCRdb redid the calling of the multiplex PCR reads with MiXCR, one entry per CDR3 protein. The sample includes about 290,000 distinct CDR3 sequences, roughly 17% seen only once; the top ten take approximately 33%. This receptor was identified in a young man with Graves' hyperthyroidism. The specimen was blood. The chain employs TRBV12-3 or TRBV12-4 and TRBJ1-5; D unresolved. The CDR3 DNA sequence: TGTGCCAGCAGTTTACGGGTAGGGAACCGAGCCCAGCATTTT. Its protein is CASSLRVGNRAQHF.